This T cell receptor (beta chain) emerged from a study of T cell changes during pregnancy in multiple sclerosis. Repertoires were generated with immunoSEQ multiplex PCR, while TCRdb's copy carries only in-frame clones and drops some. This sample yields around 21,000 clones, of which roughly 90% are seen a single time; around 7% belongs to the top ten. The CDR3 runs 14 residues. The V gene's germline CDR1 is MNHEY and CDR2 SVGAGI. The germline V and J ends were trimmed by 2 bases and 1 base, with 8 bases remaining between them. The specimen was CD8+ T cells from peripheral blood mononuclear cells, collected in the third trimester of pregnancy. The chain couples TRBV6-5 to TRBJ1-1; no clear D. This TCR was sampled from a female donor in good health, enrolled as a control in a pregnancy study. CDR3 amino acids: CASSYGEENTEAFF. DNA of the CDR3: TGTGCCAGCAGTTACGGCGAGGAGAACACTGAAGCTTTCTTT.